The entry below gives a single TCR beta chain sequence along with its context. These data belong to a study of blood T cell repertoires in COVID-19. Looking at the study overall: Nucleic acid was either cDNA or gDNA, and it came from T cells, B-cell-depleted T cells, or PBMCs.

As originally analysed: Reference gene primer amplification yielded estimated nucleated cell counts. Libraries were prepared by immunoSEQ multiplex PCR; TCRdb keeps only in-frame clonotypes and omits some of them. From that table come the V and J calls and clone size; the DNA was used to work out D and trimming. This sample has 140,000 or so clones, with about three quarters found just once. Sequenced input: peripheral blood. This clonotype originated in a man aged 50 or older with acute or convalescent COVID-19.

CDR3 protein: CASSYNTGSNEQFF. CDR3 bases: TGTGCCAGCAGCTATAACACAGGATCCAATGAGCAGTTCTTC. The V call is TRBV11-2, the J call TRBJ2-1; D is possibly TRBD1 (5 bases). The CDR3 extends over 14 amino acids. Trimming left V 4 bases short and J 6 bases short, with 13 bases between. Germline CDR1 reads SGHAT; CDR2 reads FQNNGV. The whole variable domain, remainder taken from reference TRBV11-2 and TRBJ2-1, is EAGVAQSPRYKIIEKRQSVAFWCNPISGHATLYWYQQILGQGPKLLIQFQNNGVVDDSQLPKDRFSAERLKGVDSTLKIQPAKLEDSAVYLCASSYNTGSNEQFFGPGTRLTVL.